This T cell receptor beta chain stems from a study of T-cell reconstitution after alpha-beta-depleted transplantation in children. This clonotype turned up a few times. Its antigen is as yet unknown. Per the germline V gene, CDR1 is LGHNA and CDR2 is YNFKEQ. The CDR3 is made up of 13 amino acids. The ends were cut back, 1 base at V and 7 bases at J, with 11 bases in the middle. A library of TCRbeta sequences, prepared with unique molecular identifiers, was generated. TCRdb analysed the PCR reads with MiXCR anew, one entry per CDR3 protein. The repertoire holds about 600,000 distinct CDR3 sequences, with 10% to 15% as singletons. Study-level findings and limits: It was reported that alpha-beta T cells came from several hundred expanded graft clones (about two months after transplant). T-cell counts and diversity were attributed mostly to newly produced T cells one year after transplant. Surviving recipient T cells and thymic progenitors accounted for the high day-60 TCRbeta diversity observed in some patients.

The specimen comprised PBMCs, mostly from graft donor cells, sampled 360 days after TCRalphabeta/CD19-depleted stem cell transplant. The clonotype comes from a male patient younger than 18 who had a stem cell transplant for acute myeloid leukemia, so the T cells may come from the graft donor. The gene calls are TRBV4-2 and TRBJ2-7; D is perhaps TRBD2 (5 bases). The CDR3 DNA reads TGTGCCAGCAGCCAAGTACTGAGGGTTGAGCAGTACTTC. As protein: CASSQVLRVEQYF.